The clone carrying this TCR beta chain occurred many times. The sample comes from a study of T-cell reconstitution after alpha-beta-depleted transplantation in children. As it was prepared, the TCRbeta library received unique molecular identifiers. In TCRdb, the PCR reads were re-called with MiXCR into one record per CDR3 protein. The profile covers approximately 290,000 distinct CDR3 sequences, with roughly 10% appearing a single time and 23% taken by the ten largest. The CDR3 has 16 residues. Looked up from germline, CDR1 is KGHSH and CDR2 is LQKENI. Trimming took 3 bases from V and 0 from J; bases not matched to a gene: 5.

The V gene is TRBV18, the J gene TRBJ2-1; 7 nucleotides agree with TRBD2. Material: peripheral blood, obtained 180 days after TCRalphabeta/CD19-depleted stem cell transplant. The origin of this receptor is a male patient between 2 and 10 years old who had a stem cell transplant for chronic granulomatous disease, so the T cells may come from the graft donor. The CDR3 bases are TGTGCCAGCTCACCCCTCGCTAGCGGCTCCTACAATGAGCAGTTCTTC. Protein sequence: CASSPLASGSYNEQFF.